These T cell receptor beta chains were read from a single sample in a study of CD8 T cells in ankylosing spondylitis. TCRdb called the 5' RACE reads again in MiXCR, with one record for every CDR3 protein. The table has approximately 150,000 distinct CDR3 sequences, roughly a sixth seen once. Sequenced input: blood, either unsorted or a sorted T cell fraction (not recorded which). These receptors came from a male donor with ankylosing spondylitis. CDR3s include the opening cysteine and the closing phenylalanine or tryptophan. Each record gives: V gene, clone size, D gene, J gene, CDR3 DNA, CDR3 protein. D genes are given only for firm matches. Rows may omit the clone size; those that give it use once, few, many or a size class.

v_gene: TRBV14
abundance: -
d_gene: -
j_gene: TRBJ2-7
CDR3nt: TGTGCCAGCAGCCCCCCCACGACGGGGCCTTTACATAACTCCGAGCAGTACTTC
CDR3aa: CASSPPTTGPLHNSEQYF

v_gene: TRBV5-6
abundance: many
d_gene: -
j_gene: TRBJ1-1
CDR3nt: TGTGCCAGCGGATCTACCGGGACCGCAACTGAAGCTTTCTTT
CDR3aa: CASGSTGTATEAFF

v_gene: TRBV5-6
abundance: many
d_gene: -
j_gene: TRBJ2-2
CDR3nt: TGTGCCAGCAGCTCGGAGGACTGGAACACCGGGGAGCTGTTTTTT
CDR3aa: CASSSEDWNTGELFF

v_gene: TRBV7-9
abundance: -
d_gene: -
j_gene: TRBJ2-2
CDR3nt: TGTGCCAGCAGCGATGCCGGACCCGGGGAGCTGTTTTTT
CDR3aa: CASSDAGPGELFF

v_gene: TRBV27
abundance: -
d_gene: TRBD2
j_gene: TRBJ2-1
CDR3nt: TGTGCCAGCAGTTTGTGGAGCGGGAGGAGAGATGAGCAGTTCTTC
CDR3aa: CASSLWSGRRDEQFF

v_gene: TRBV27
abundance: -
d_gene: -
j_gene: TRBJ1-2
CDR3nt: TGTGCCAGCAGTCACTCACACGGCAACTATGGCTACACCTTC
CDR3aa: CASSHSHGNYGYTF

v_gene: TRBV9
abundance: -
d_gene: -
j_gene: TRBJ1-1
CDR3nt: TGTGCCAGCAGCTTGACCGGGACGAACACTGAAGCTTTCTTT
CDR3aa: CASSLTGTNTEAFF

v_gene: TRBV4-1
abundance: few
d_gene: TRBD1
j_gene: TRBJ2-3
CDR3nt: TGCGCCAGCAGCCAAGGAGGGGGCGGGTACACAGATACGCAGTATTTT
CDR3aa: CASSQGGGGYTDTQYF

v_gene: TRBV12-3/TRBV12-4
abundance: many
d_gene: -
j_gene: TRBJ2-7
CDR3nt: TGTGCCAGCAGTTTAGCATCCAGGTACGAGCAGTACTTC
CDR3aa: CASSLASRYEQYF

v_gene: TRBV9
abundance: -
d_gene: TRBD2
j_gene: TRBJ2-1
CDR3nt: TGTGCCAGCAGCGTCGGGACTAGCGGACACAATGAGCAGTTCTTC
CDR3aa: CASSVGTSGHNEQFF

v_gene: TRBV7-9
abundance: many
d_gene: -
j_gene: TRBJ1-6
CDR3nt: TGTGCCAGCAGCTTAGGGGACGTTGCCTTAAGGGAGTCACCCCTCCACTTT
CDR3aa: CASSLGDVALRESPLHF

v_gene: TRBV24-1
abundance: -
d_gene: TRBD1
j_gene: TRBJ2-5
CDR3nt: TGTGCCACCAGTGACCGGTCAGGGGGCTCGGAGACCCAGTACTTC
CDR3aa: CATSDRSGGSETQYF

v_gene: TRBV10-2
abundance: once
d_gene: -
j_gene: TRBJ1-5
CDR3nt: TGCGCCAGCAGTGTTACAACTAGCAATCAGCCCCAGCATTTT
CDR3aa: CASSVTTSNQPQHF

v_gene: TRBV20-1
abundance: -
d_gene: TRBD2
j_gene: TRBJ2-7
CDR3nt: TGCAGTGCGGAGTCGACTAGCGTTTCCTACGAGCAGTACTTC
CDR3aa: CSAESTSVSYEQYF

v_gene: TRBV9
abundance: few
d_gene: TRBD1
j_gene: TRBJ1-2
CDR3nt: TGTGCCAGCAGCTCTCCAGGGGGCCCTAACTATGGCTACACCTTC
CDR3aa: CASSSPGGPNYGYTF

v_gene: TRBV29-1
abundance: -
d_gene: -
j_gene: TRBJ2-7
CDR3nt: TGCAGCGTTGTTGGACGTGGGGAACTAGAACGTGGAGAGCAGTACTTC
CDR3aa: CSVVGRGELERGEQYF

v_gene: TRBV15
abundance: -
d_gene: -
j_gene: TRBJ2-3
CDR3nt: TGTGCCACCAGCAGAGACGGGAGCACAGATACGCAGTATTTT
CDR3aa: CATSRDGSTDTQYF

v_gene: TRBV12-3/TRBV12-4
abundance: few
d_gene: -
j_gene: TRBJ2-3
CDR3nt: TGTGCCAGCACCCCCGGGGATACGCAGTATTTT
CDR3aa: CASTPGDTQYF

v_gene: TRBV6-5
abundance: -
d_gene: TRBD1
j_gene: TRBJ2-7
CDR3nt: TGTGCCAGCAGTTCGGGACAGGAGATCTACGAGCAGTACTTC
CDR3aa: CASSSGQEIYEQYF

v_gene: TRBV12-3/TRBV12-4
abundance: few
d_gene: TRBD1
j_gene: TRBJ2-5
CDR3nt: TGTGCCAGCAGTTTCACACGGACAGGGAGCGAGACCCAGTACTTC
CDR3aa: CASSFTRTGSETQYF

v_gene: TRBV4-2
abundance: -
d_gene: TRBD2
j_gene: TRBJ2-7
CDR3nt: TGTGCCAGCAGCCAAGGACTAGCGGGAGGACCCACCTACGAGCAGTACTTC
CDR3aa: CASSQGLAGGPTYEQYF

v_gene: TRBV7-8
abundance: medium-sized
d_gene: TRBD2
j_gene: TRBJ2-5
CDR3nt: TGTGCCAGCAGCTCCCCAGGGACTAGCCTTGTTGAGACCCAGTACTTC
CDR3aa: CASSSPGTSLVETQYF

v_gene: TRBV28
abundance: once
d_gene: TRBD1
j_gene: TRBJ2-1
CDR3nt: TGTGCCAGCAGACCCCCGGGACAGGGTATGAATGAGCAGTTCTTC
CDR3aa: CASRPPGQGMNEQFF

v_gene: TRBV27
abundance: few
d_gene: -
j_gene: TRBJ2-5
CDR3nt: TGTGCCAGCAGTTCACAGGGATTCGAGACCCAGTACTTC
CDR3aa: CASSSQGFETQYF

v_gene: TRBV5-5
abundance: few
d_gene: -
j_gene: TRBJ2-5
CDR3nt: TGTGCCAGCAGCGTCCCCGGGAAAGAGACCCAGTACTTC
CDR3aa: CASSVPGKETQYF

v_gene: TRBV9
abundance: few
d_gene: TRBD2
j_gene: TRBJ2-5
CDR3nt: TGTGCCAGCAGCGCAAGGCCGGGACTAGCGGGAGAGACCCAGTACTTC
CDR3aa: CASSARPGLAGETQYF

v_gene: TRBV5-1
abundance: few
d_gene: TRBD2
j_gene: TRBJ2-1
CDR3nt: TGCGCCAGCACCTGGCGCGGGAGGGACTACAATGAGCAGTTCTTC
CDR3aa: CASTWRGRDYNEQFF

v_gene: TRBV27
abundance: once
d_gene: -
j_gene: TRBJ2-3
CDR3nt: TGTGCCAGCAGTTGGTTGCGGACAGATACGCAGTATTTT
CDR3aa: CASSWLRTDTQYF

v_gene: TRBV20-1
abundance: many
d_gene: TRBD2
j_gene: TRBJ2-7
CDR3nt: TGCAGTGCTAGTAGTAGCGGGAGCTACGAGCAGTACTTC
CDR3aa: CSASSSGSYEQYF

v_gene: TRBV4-3
abundance: many
d_gene: -
j_gene: TRBJ2-5
CDR3nt: TGCGCCAGCAGCCAAGTGACGGGAGAGGCAGAGACCCAGTACTTC
CDR3aa: CASSQVTGEAETQYF

v_gene: TRBV2
abundance: few
d_gene: -
j_gene: TRBJ2-1
CDR3nt: TGTGCCAGCAGTGTTGACCCTAGCCCCTACAATGAGCAGTTCTTC
CDR3aa: CASSVDPSPYNEQFF

v_gene: TRBV28
abundance: -
d_gene: -
j_gene: TRBJ1-5
CDR3nt: TGTGCCAGCAGTTTAGGCCGACAGTATAGCAATCAGCCCCAGCATTTT
CDR3aa: CASSLGRQYSNQPQHF

v_gene: TRBV4-2
abundance: -
d_gene: -
j_gene: TRBJ1-4
CDR3nt: TGTGCCAGCAGCCAGGCGACTCGTAATGAAAAACTGTTTTTT
CDR3aa: CASSQATRNEKLFF

v_gene: TRBV11-2
abundance: few
d_gene: TRBD1
j_gene: TRBJ2-1
CDR3nt: TGTGCCAGCAGCTTAGTTCAGGGGGTTGAGCAGTTCTTC
CDR3aa: CASSLVQGVEQFF

v_gene: TRBV7-9
abundance: -
d_gene: -
j_gene: TRBJ2-2
CDR3nt: TGTGCCAGCAGTCCACTGACAGGAGAAAACACCGGGGAGCTGTTTTTT
CDR3aa: CASSPLTGENTGELFF

v_gene: TRBV4-1
abundance: few
d_gene: -
j_gene: TRBJ1-6
CDR3nt: TGCGCCAGCAGCCAAGAGTTGACAGACCAATATTCACCCCTCCACTTT
CDR3aa: CASSQELTDQYSPLHF

v_gene: TRBV29-1
abundance: few
d_gene: TRBD1
j_gene: TRBJ1-2
CDR3nt: TGCAGCGTTGGGGACAGGGAATTTAACTATGGCTACACCTTC
CDR3aa: CSVGDREFNYGYTF

v_gene: TRBV28
abundance: few
d_gene: -
j_gene: TRBJ2-3
CDR3nt: TGTGCCAGCAGTGATTTTAGCACAGATACGCAGTATTTT
CDR3aa: CASSDFSTDTQYF

v_gene: TRBV20-1
abundance: -
d_gene: -
j_gene: TRBJ1-5
CDR3nt: TGCAGTGCTTCCCAATTCGAGGGGGAGCAGCAGCCCCAGCATTTT
CDR3aa: CSASQFEGEQQPQHF

v_gene: TRBV15
abundance: few
d_gene: TRBD2
j_gene: TRBJ2-1
CDR3nt: TGTGCCACCAGCACCACCTCGGGGGGAGACTCCTACAATGAGCAGTTCTTC
CDR3aa: CATSTTSGGDSYNEQFF

v_gene: TRBV9
abundance: few
d_gene: TRBD1
j_gene: TRBJ1-2
CDR3nt: TGTGCCAGCACCCCGGGACAGGGGTTTAACTATGGCTACACCTTC
CDR3aa: CASTPGQGFNYGYTF

v_gene: TRBV4-1
abundance: -
d_gene: -
j_gene: TRBJ2-1
CDR3nt: TGCGCCAGCAGCCAAACCAGGGTCACTAGCTACAATGAGCAGTTCTTC
CDR3aa: CASSQTRVTSYNEQFF

v_gene: TRBV27
abundance: -
d_gene: TRBD1
j_gene: TRBJ1-1
CDR3nt: TGTGCCAGCAGTCCGGGACAGGGCCCCATTCCCCACTTT
CDR3aa: CASSPGQGPIPHF

v_gene: TRBV9
abundance: -
d_gene: -
j_gene: TRBJ2-6
CDR3nt: TGTGCCAGCAGCCCCCGCGGTACCTCTGGGGCCAACGTCCTGTCTTTC
CDR3aa: CASSPRGTSGANVLSF

v_gene: TRBV27
abundance: -
d_gene: -
j_gene: TRBJ2-7
CDR3nt: TGTGCCAGCAGTTCCCTGGCGGGTTCCTACGAGCAGTACTTC
CDR3aa: CASSSLAGSYEQYF

v_gene: TRBV12-3/TRBV12-4
abundance: -
d_gene: -
j_gene: TRBJ1-5
CDR3nt: TGTGCCAGCAGTCCGGTCGCGAGCAATCAGCCCCAGCATTTT
CDR3aa: CASSPVASNQPQHF

v_gene: TRBV12-3/TRBV12-4
abundance: -
d_gene: -
j_gene: TRBJ2-1
CDR3nt: TGTGCCAGCAGGACGGGTGCGAATGAGCAGTTCTTC
CDR3aa: CASRTGANEQFF

v_gene: TRBV10-3
abundance: few
d_gene: TRBD1
j_gene: TRBJ2-3
CDR3nt: TGTGCCATCAGCCCCGCCGACAGGGGGCTTGGAGATACGCAGTATTTT
CDR3aa: CAISPADRGLGDTQYF

v_gene: TRBV2
abundance: few
d_gene: TRBD1
j_gene: TRBJ2-2
CDR3nt: TGTGCCAGCAATCTAGGACAGGGTGGCACCGGGGAGCTGTTTTTT
CDR3aa: CASNLGQGGTGELFF

v_gene: TRBV12-3/TRBV12-4
abundance: few
d_gene: -
j_gene: TRBJ2-2
CDR3nt: TGTGCCAGCAGTTTAGACACGAACACCGGGGAGCTGTTTTTT
CDR3aa: CASSLDTNTGELFF

v_gene: TRBV9
abundance: -
d_gene: -
j_gene: TRBJ1-4
CDR3nt: TGTGCCAGCAGCGTAGAAGGGCGTACGGAAAAACTGTTTTTT
CDR3aa: CASSVEGRTEKLFF

v_gene: TRBV9
abundance: once
d_gene: TRBD1
j_gene: TRBJ2-6
CDR3nt: TGTGCCAGCAGCGCGTACAGGGGAAATGCAGCGGCCAACGTCCTGACTTTC
CDR3aa: CASSAYRGNAAANVLTF

v_gene: TRBV27
abundance: -
d_gene: -
j_gene: TRBJ2-1
CDR3nt: TGTGCCAGCAGTTTATTGTCCGGGAGTAAAATTGAGCAGTTCTTC
CDR3aa: CASSLLSGSKIEQFF

v_gene: TRBV5-1
abundance: -
d_gene: TRBD1
j_gene: TRBJ2-1
CDR3nt: TGCGCCAGCAGCTTGTACCGACAGGGGGTAGATGAGCAGTTCTTC
CDR3aa: CASSLYRQGVDEQFF

v_gene: TRBV5-1
abundance: few
d_gene: -
j_gene: TRBJ1-6
CDR3nt: TGCGCCAGCAGCGACGGCCGGGAGCCCCTCCACTTT
CDR3aa: CASSDGREPLHF

v_gene: TRBV6-1
abundance: -
d_gene: TRBD1
j_gene: TRBJ1-6
CDR3nt: TGTGCCAGCAGTGAAGGCGGGACAGATAATTCACCCCTCCACTTT
CDR3aa: CASSEGGTDNSPLHF

v_gene: TRBV4-1
abundance: few
d_gene: -
j_gene: TRBJ2-7
CDR3nt: TGCGCCAGCAGCCAGGGGGATGGGGGGACTTACGAGCAGTACTTC
CDR3aa: CASSQGDGGTYEQYF

v_gene: TRBV7-9
abundance: -
d_gene: -
j_gene: TRBJ2-1
CDR3nt: TGTGCCAGCAGCTGGACAGCATACAATGAGCAGTTCTTC
CDR3aa: CASSWTAYNEQFF

v_gene: TRBV27
abundance: -
d_gene: TRBD2
j_gene: TRBJ2-7
CDR3nt: TGTGCCAGCAGTTTAGCGGCTAGCGGGAGACACGAGCAGTACTTC
CDR3aa: CASSLAASGRHEQYF

v_gene: TRBV12-3/TRBV12-4
abundance: -
d_gene: TRBD1
j_gene: TRBJ1-4
CDR3nt: TGTGCCAGCATATCCTCGGGACAGAATGAAAAACTGTTTTTT
CDR3aa: CASISSGQNEKLFF